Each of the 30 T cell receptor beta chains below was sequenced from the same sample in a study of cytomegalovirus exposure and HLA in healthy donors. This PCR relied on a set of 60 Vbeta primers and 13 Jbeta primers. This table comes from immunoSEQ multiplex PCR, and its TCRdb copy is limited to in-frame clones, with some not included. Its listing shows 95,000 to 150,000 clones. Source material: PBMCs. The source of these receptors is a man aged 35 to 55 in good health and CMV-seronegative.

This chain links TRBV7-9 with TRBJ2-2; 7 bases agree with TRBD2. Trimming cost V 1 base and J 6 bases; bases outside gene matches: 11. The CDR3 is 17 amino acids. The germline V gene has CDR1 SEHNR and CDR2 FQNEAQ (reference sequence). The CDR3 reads CASSLVVLAGAAGELFF. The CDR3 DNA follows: TGTGCCAGCAGCTTAGTGGTTTTGGCGGGAGCCGCCGGGGAGCTGTTTTTT. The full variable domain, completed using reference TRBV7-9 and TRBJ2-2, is DTGVSQNPRHKITKRGQNVTFRCDPISEHNRLYWYRQTLGQGPEFLTYFQNEAQLEKSRLLSDRFSAERPKGSFSTLEIQRTEQGDSAMYLCASSLVVLAGAAGELFFGEGSRLTVL.

The CDR3 DNA reads TGCAGCGTCGCCAGGGGGCGGGCAGATACGCAGTATTTT. This encodes CSVARGRADTQYF. The rearrangement links TRBV29-1 to TRBJ2-3; 8 nucleotides line up with TRBD1. After removal of 6 bases from V and 4 bases from J, the junction contained 6 bases not matched to a gene. The length of the CDR3 is 13 residues. The V gene's germline CDR1 is SQVTM and CDR2 ANQGSEA.

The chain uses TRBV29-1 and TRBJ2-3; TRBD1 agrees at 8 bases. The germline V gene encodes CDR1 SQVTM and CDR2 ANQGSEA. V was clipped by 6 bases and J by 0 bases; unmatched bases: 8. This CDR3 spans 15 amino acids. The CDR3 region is CSVAAGTGSTDTQYF. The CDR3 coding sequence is TGCAGCGTGGCGGCTGGGACAGGTAGCACAGATACGCAGTATTTT.

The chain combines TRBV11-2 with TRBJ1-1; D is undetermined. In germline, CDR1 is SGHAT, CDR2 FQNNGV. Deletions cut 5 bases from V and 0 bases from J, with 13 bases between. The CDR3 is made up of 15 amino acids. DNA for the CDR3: TGTGCCAGCAGCGGCAAGAAGAATCTGAACACTGAAGCTTTCTTT. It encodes CASSGKKNLNTEAFF.

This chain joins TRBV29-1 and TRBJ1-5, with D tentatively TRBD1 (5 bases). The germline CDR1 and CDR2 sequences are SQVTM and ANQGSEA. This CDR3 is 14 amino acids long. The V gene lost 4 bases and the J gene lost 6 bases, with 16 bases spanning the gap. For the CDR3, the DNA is TGCAGCGTTGTAGCAGGCCAGGGAGGTCAGCCCCAGCATTTT. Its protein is CSVVAGQGGQPQHF.

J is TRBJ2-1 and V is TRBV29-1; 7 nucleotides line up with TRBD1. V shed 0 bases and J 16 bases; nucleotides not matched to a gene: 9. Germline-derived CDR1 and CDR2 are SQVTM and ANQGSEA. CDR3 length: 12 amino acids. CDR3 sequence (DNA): TGCAGCGTTGAAGATCCTGGGACAGTACCTTTCTTC. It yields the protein CSVEDPGTVPFF.

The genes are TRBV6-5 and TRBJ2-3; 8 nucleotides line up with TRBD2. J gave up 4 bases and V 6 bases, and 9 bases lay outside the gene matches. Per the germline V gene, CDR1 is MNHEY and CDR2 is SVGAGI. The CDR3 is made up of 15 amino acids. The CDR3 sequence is CASSLSGSRPDTQYF. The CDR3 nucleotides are TGTGCCAGCAGCCTCAGCGGGAGTAGGCCAGATACGCAGTATTTT.

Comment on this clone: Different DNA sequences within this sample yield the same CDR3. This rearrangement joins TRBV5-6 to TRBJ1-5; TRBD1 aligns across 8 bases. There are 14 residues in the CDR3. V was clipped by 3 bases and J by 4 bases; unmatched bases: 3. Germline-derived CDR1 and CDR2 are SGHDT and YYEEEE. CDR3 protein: CASSYGTGNQPQHF. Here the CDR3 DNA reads TGTGCCAGCAGCTACGGGACAGGAAATCAGCCCCAGCATTTT.

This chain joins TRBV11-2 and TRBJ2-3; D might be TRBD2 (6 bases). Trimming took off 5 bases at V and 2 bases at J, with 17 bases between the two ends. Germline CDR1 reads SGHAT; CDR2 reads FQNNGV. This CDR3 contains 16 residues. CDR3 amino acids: CASSAGLSQYTDTQYF. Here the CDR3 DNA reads TGTGCCAGCAGCGCTGGACTATCCCAATACACAGATACGCAGTATTTT.

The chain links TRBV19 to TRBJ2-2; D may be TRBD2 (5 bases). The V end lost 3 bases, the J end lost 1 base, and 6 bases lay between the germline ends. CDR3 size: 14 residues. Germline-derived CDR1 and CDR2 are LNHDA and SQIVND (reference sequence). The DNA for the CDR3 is TGTGCCAGTAGTATCCGGGGGAACACCGGGGAGCTGTTTTTT. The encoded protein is CASSIRGNTGELFF.

CDR3 coding DNA: TGTGCCAGCAGCGTAGGCGGGGGAGACAACACCGGGGAGCTGTTTTTT. Protein: CASSVGGGDNTGELFF. The chain uses TRBV9 and TRBJ2-2; TRBD2 agrees at 7 bases. The CDR3 runs to 16 residues. From germline, CDR1 is SGDLS and CDR2 YYNGEE. J lost 2 bases, V lost 0 bases, and 4 bases had no gene match.

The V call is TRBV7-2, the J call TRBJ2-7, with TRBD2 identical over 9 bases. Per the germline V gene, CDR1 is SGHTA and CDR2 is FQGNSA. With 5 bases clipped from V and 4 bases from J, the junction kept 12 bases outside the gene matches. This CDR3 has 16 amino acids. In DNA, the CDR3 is TGTGCCAGCAGCAATACTCCGGGACTAGCAGGGTACGAGCAGTACTTC. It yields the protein CASSNTPGLAGYEQYF.

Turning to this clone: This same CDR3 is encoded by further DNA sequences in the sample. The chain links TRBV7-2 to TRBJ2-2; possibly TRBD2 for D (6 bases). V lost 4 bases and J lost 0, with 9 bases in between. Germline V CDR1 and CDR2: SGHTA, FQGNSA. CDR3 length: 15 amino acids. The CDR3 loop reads CASSSTRTNTGELFF. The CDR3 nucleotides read TGTGCCAGCAGCTCGACTAGAACGAACACCGGGGAGCTGTTTTTT.

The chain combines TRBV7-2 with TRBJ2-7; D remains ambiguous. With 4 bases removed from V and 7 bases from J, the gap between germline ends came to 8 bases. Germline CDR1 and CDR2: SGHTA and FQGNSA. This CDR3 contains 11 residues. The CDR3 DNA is TGTGCCAGCAGCTCCAACTTTGAGCAGTACTTC. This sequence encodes CASSSNFEQYF.

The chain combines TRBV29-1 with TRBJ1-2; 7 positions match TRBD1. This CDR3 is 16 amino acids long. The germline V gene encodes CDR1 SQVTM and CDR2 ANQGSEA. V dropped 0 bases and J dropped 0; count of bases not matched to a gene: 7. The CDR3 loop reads CSVEDDRVETNYGYTF. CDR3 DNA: TGCAGCGTTGAAGATGACAGGGTAGAGACTAACTATGGCTACACCTTC. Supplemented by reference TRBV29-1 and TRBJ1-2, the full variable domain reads SAVISQKPSRDICQRGTSLTIQCQVDSQVTMMFWYRQQPGQSLTLIATANQGSEATYESGFVIDKFPISRPNLTFSTLTVSNMSPEDSSIYLCSVEDDRVETNYGYTFGSGTRLTVV.

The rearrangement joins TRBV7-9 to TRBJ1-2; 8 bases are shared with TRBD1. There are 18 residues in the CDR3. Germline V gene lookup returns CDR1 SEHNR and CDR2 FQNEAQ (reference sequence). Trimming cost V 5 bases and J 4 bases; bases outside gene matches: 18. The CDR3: CASSLTTGDRFTSYGYTF. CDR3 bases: TGTGCCAGCAGCCTGACGACAGGGGATAGATTTACGAGCTATGGCTACACCTTC.

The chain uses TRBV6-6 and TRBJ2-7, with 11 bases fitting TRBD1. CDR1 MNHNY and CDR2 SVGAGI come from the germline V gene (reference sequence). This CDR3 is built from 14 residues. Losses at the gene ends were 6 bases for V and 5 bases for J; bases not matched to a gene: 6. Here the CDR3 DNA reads TGTGCCAGCAGACGGACAGGGGGCAGCAACGAGCAGTACTTC. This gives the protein CASRRTGGSNEQYF.

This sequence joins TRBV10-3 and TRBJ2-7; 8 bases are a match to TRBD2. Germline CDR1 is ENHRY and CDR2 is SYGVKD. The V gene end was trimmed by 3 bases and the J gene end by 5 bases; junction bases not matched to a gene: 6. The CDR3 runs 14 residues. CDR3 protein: CAISDGTRGDEQYF. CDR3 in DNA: TGTGCCATCAGTGATGGGACTAGGGGGGACGAGCAGTACTTC.

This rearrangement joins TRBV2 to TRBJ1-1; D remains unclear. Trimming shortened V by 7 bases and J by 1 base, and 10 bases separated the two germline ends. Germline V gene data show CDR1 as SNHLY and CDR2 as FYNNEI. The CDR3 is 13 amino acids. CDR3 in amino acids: CASTLSANTEAFF. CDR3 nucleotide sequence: TGTGCCAGCACCCTGAGCGCGAACACTGAAGCTTTCTTT.

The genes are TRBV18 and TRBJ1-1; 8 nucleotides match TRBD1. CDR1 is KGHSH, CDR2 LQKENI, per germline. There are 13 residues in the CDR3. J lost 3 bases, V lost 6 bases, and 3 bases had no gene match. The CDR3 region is CASSRTGYTEAFF. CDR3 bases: TGTGCCAGCTCGCGGACAGGGTACACTGAAGCTTTCTTT.

CDR3 coding DNA: TGCGCCAGCAGCCGAGCCATGGATCAGCCCCAGCATTTT. This codes for CASSRAMDQPQHF. This chain joins TRBV4-1 and TRBJ1-5, with D unresolved. From germline, CDR1 is MGHRA and CDR2 YSYEKL. Trimming stripped 4 bases from V and 5 bases from J, with 9 bases between. The CDR3 is 13 amino acids.

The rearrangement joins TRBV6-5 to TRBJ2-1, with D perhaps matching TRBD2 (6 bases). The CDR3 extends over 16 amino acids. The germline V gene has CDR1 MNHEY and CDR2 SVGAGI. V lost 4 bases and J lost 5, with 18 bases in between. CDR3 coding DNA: TGTGCCAGCAGTTCCTCGGGACTCCCGACCAACAATGAGCAGTTCTTC. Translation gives CASSSSGLPTNNEQFF.

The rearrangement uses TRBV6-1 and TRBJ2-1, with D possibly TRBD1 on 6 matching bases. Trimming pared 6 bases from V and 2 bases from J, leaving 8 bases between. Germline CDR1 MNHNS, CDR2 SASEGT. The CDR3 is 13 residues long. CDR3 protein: CASRGTPYNEQFF. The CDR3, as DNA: TGTGCCAGCAGAGGGACACCCTACAATGAGCAGTTCTTC.

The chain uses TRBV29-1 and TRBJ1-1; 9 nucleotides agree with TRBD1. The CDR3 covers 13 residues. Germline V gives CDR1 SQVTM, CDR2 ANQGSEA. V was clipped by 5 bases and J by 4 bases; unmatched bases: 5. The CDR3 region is CSVNRGRGTEAFF. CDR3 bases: TGCAGCGTTAACAGGGGGCGCGGCACTGAAGCTTTCTTT.

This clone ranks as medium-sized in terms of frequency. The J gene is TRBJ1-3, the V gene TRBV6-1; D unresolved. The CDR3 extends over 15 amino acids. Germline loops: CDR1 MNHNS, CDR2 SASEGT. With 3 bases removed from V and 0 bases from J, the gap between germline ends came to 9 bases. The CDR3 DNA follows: TGTGCCAGCAGTGAGGTTTTCTACTCTGGAAACACCATATATTTT. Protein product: CASSEVFYSGNTIYF.

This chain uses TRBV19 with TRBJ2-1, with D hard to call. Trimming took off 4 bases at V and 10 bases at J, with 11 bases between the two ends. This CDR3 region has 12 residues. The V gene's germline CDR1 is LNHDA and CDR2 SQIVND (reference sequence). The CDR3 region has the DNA TGTGCCAGTAGTAGCGCGGTCGGCGAGCAGTTCTTC. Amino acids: CASSSAVGEQFF.

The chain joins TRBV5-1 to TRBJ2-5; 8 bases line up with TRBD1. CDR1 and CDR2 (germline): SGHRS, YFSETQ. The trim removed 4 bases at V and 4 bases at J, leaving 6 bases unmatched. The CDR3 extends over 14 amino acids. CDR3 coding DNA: TGCGCCAGCAGCATCAGGGGGCCCCGAGAGACCCAGTACTTC. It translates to CASSIRGPRETQYF.

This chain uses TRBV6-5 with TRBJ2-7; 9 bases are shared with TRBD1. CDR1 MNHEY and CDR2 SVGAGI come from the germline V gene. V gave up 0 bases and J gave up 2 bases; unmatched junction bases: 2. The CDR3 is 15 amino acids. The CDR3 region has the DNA TGTGCCAGCAGTTACTCGAGGACAGGGGCCTACGAGCAGTACTTC. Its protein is CASSYSRTGAYEQYF.

Written as DNA, the CDR3 is TGTGCCAGTGGAGCGGGGGGTTTTGGTGAAAAACTGTTTTTT. Residues: CASGAGGFGEKLFF. The V call is TRBV5-8, the J call TRBJ1-4, with a possible D match to TRBD1 (5 bases). Trimming took off 8 bases at V and 7 bases at J, with 18 bases between the two ends. Germline-derived CDR1 and CDR2 are SGHTS and YDEGEE. The CDR3 is 14 residues long.

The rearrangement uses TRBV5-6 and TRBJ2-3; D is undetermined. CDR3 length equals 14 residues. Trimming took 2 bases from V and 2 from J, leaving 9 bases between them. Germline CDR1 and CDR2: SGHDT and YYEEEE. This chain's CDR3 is CASSFLQPTDTQYF. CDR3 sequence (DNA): TGTGCCAGCAGCTTTCTACAGCCCACAGATACGCAGTATTTT.